Sequencing of this TCR beta chain was carried out in a study of shared clonotypes between healthy human individuals. Method: immunoSEQ multiplex PCR; TCRdb's copy keeps in-frame clones and lacks some. The table lists approximately 1.5 million clones, about 98.5% of them singletons, with under 0.45% in the top ten. CDR3 size: 12 residues. CDR1 and CDR2 from the germline V gene are SGHTS and YDEGEE. The V end lost 2 bases, the J end lost 8 bases, and 8 bases lay between the germline ends. This clone was picked up one time. The sample was naive CD4+ T cells sorted from blood. Subset defined: CD45RA+ positively selected. The receptor comes from a man aged 25-45 years in good health. The rearrangement links TRBV5-8 to TRBJ2-1; D possibly corresponds to TRBD2 (5 bases). Here the CDR3 DNA reads TGTGCCAGCAGCTTCTCGCGGGATGAGCAGTTCTTC. Protein product: CASSFSRDEQFF.